Listed below are T cell receptor beta chains from one sample, sequenced in a study of T cell changes during pregnancy in multiple sclerosis. Repertoires were generated with immunoSEQ multiplex PCR, while TCRdb's copy carries only in-frame clones and drops some. This repertoire shows around 88,000 clones, around 92% found once; its top ten account for approximately 2.6%. The material sequenced was peripheral blood, taken in the first trimester of pregnancy. The receptor source for this set is a female donor with multiple sclerosis, enrolled in a pregnancy study. Each CDR3 is given with its conserved first and last residue. D genes are given only for firm matches. Clone size is given for some rows only: seen once, a few or many times, or a class if the clone is expanded.

clone_size j_call d_call v_call cdr3_aa cdr3_nt
- TRBJ2-5 - TRBV15 CATSRDRRETQYF TGTGCCACCAGCAGAGATCGTCGAGAGACCCAGTACTTC
- TRBJ2-5 - TRBV7-8 CASSAIAGPTQETQYF TGTGCCAGCAGCGCAATTGCGGGACCGACTCAAGAGACCCAGTACTTC
- TRBJ2-7 - TRBV29-1 CSVGDLTYEQYF TGCAGCGTAGGGGACTTAACCTACGAGCAGTACTTC
- TRBJ2-5 TRBD2 TRBV6-5 CASSWWEGETQYF TGTGCCAGCAGTTGGTGGGAGGGAGAGACCCAGTACTTC
- TRBJ2-2 - TRBV9 CASSVGGLTNTGELFF TGTGCCAGCAGCGTAGGAGGGTTGACGAACACCGGGGAGCTGTTTTTT
- TRBJ1-2 TRBD1 TRBV7-8 CASSLLQQGNYGYTF TGTGCCAGCAGCCTACTTCAACAGGGGAACTATGGCTACACCTTC
- TRBJ1-5 TRBD1 TRBV5-1 CASSLDDREDQPQHF TGCGCCAGCAGCTTGGATGACAGGGAGGATCAGCCCCAGCATTTT
- TRBJ2-1 - TRBV7-2 CASSLLTRPGNEQFF TGTGCCAGCAGCTTATTGACTCGGCCCGGGAATGAGCAGTTCTTC
- TRBJ2-1 TRBD2 TRBV6-1 CASSGTSGRNEQFF TGTGCCAGCAGTGGGACTAGCGGGAGGAATGAGCAGTTCTTC
- TRBJ1-1 - TRBV6-6 CASSYTGAPMNTEAFF TGTGCCAGCAGTTACACTGGGGCCCCCATGAACACTGAAGCTTTCTTT
- TRBJ1-3 - TRBV27 CASSPPDSLDTIYF TGTGCCAGCAGTCCCCCGGACAGCCTTGACACCATATATTTT
- TRBJ1-2 TRBD1 TRBV11-1 CASSSRQGINYGYTF TGTGCCAGCAGCTCCCGACAGGGGATAAACTATGGCTACACCTTC
- TRBJ2-7 TRBD1 TRBV5-6 CASSSPRTGVNSPSYEQYF TGTGCCAGCAGCTCCCCCCGGACAGGGGTCAATTCCCCTTCCTACGAGCAGTACTTC
- TRBJ2-3 TRBD1 TRBV28 CASSAATGGIDTQYF TGTGCCAGCAGTGCCGCGACAGGGGGAATTGATACGCAGTATTTT
- TRBJ2-2 - TRBV7-6 CASSTEVGGGRANTGELFF TGTGCCAGCAGCACCGAGGTCGGAGGGGGCCGGGCGAACACCGGGGAGCTGTTTTTT
- TRBJ2-7 - TRBV27 CASSLSSSGAYEQYF TGTGCCAGCAGTTTATCCTCCTCGGGTGCCTACGAGCAGTACTTC
medium-sized TRBJ2-5 - TRBV2 CASSDYQETQYF TGTGCCAGCAGTGATTATCAAGAGACCCAGTACTTC
- TRBJ1-4 TRBD1 TRBV2 CASSAGTGGEKLFF TGTGCCAGCAGTGCAGGGACAGGCGGGGAAAAACTGTTTTTT
- TRBJ2-3 TRBD2 TRBV5-1 CASSLEAGGPTDTQYF TGCGCCAGCAGCCTCGAAGCGGGAGGGCCGACAGATACGCAGTATTTT
- TRBJ2-3 - TRBV15 CATSPFRGATPQYF TGTGCCACCAGCCCCTTCCGGGGAGCAACTCCGCAGTATTTT
once TRBJ2-2 TRBD1 TRBV4-2 CASSQPGQGANTGELFF TGTGCCAGCAGCCAGCCCGGACAGGGAGCGAACACCGGGGAGCTGTTTTTT
- TRBJ1-3 - TRBV6-1 CASSRDPISGNTIYF TGTGCCAGCAGCCGGGATCCCATCTCTGGAAACACCATATATTTT
- TRBJ2-3 TRBD2 TRBV7-7 CASSSAPVPSGDRTDTQYF TGTGCTAGCAGCTCCGCCCCCGTACCTAGCGGGGATCGCACAGATACGCAGTATTTT
once TRBJ2-1 TRBD2 TRBV5-4 CASSLPRYGRAVYEQFF TGTGCCAGCAGCTTGCCTCGTTACGGGAGGGCCGTCTATGAGCAGTTCTTC
- TRBJ1-1 - TRBV30 CAWGETEAFF TGTGCCTGGGGGGAGACTGAAGCTTTCTTT
- TRBJ1-5 TRBD1 TRBV6-6 CASRTGTDSQPQHF TGTGCCAGCAGGACCGGGACAGATTCTCAGCCCCAGCATTTT
- TRBJ2-1 - TRBV27 CASSRPPSAYNEQFF TGTGCCAGCAGTCGACCCCCTAGCGCTTACAATGAGCAGTTCTTC
- TRBJ1-5 TRBD1 TRBV2 CASDRGGQPQHF TGTGCCAGCGACAGGGGGGGTCAGCCCCAGCATTTT
- TRBJ2-3 - TRBV7-8 CASSLELATGLSRDTQYF TGTGCCAGCAGCTTAGAACTAGCCACGGGCCTCTCCCGGGATACGCAGTATTTT
- TRBJ1-5 - TRBV27 CASKNREGQPQHF TGTGCCAGCAAGAACAGGGAGGGTCAGCCCCAGCATTTT
- TRBJ2-2 TRBD2 TRBV7-9 CARTSTSTNTGELFF TGTGCCAGGACTAGCACCTCTACGAACACCGGGGAGCTGTTTTTT
- TRBJ1-1 - TRBV30 CAWSEEGLWDTEAFF TGTGCCTGGAGTGAGGAGGGTCTATGGGACACTGAAGCTTTCTTT
- TRBJ1-2 - TRBV10-3 CAISEAAYGYTF TGTGCCATCAGTGAAGCGGCCTATGGCTACACCTTC
- TRBJ1-1 TRBD1 TRBV5-1 CASRGQRTNTEAFF TGCGCCAGCAGGGGACAGAGAACGAACACTGAAGCTTTCTTT
- TRBJ2-6 - TRBV19 CASSIGQINSGANVLTF TGTGCCAGTAGTATTGGACAGATAAACTCTGGGGCCAACGTCCTGACTTTC
few TRBJ2-1 TRBD2 TRBV14 CASSPGTSAYNEQFF TGTGCCAGCAGCCCCGGGACTAGCGCTTACAATGAGCAGTTCTTC
- TRBJ1-1 - TRBV19 CASSRTDEAFF TGTGCCAGTAGCCGGACAGATGAAGCTTTCTTT
- TRBJ2-7 TRBD2 TRBV7-2 CASSLLSSGDYEQYF TGTGCCAGCAGCTTATTATCTAGCGGCGACTACGAGCAGTACTTC
- TRBJ1-1 - TRBV6-5 CASSWGDSEAFF TGTGCCAGCTCCTGGGGGGACTCCGAAGCTTTCTTT
- TRBJ1-4 TRBD1 TRBV7-9 CASRVGTGGRSEDHEKLFF TGTGCCAGCAGGGTGGGGACAGGGGGCCGTTCAGAGGATCACGAAAAACTGTTTTTT
- TRBJ2-1 TRBD1 TRBV2 CASSDQTGGEQFF TGTGCCAGCAGTGACCAGACAGGGGGTGAGCAGTTCTTC